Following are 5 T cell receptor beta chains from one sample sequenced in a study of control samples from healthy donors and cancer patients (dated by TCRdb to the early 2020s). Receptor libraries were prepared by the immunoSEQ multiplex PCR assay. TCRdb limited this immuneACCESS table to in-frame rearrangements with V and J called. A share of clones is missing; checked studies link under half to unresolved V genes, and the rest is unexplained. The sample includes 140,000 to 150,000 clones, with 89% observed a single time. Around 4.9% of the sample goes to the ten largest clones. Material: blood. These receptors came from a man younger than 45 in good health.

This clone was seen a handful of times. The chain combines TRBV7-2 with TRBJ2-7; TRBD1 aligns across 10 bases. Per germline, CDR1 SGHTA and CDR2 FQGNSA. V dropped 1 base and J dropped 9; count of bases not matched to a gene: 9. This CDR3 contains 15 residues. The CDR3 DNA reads TGTGCCAGCAGCTTAGTAGACAGGGGGCTGAGCGCGCAGTACTTC. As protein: CASSLVDRGLSAQYF. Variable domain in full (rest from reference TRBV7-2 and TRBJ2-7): GAGVSQSPSNKVTEKGKDVELRCDPISGHTALYWYRQSLGQGLEFLIYFQGNSAPDKSGLPSDRFSAERTGGSVSTLTIQRTQQEDSAVYLCASSLVDRGLSAQYFGPGTRLTVT.

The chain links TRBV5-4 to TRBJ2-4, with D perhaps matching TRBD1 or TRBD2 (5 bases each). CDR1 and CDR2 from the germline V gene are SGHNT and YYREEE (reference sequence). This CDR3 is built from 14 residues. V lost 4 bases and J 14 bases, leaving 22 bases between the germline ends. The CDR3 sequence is CASSTAPTEAVKYF. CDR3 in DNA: TGTGCCAGCAGCACGGCCCCGACAGAAGCGGTAAAGTACTTC.

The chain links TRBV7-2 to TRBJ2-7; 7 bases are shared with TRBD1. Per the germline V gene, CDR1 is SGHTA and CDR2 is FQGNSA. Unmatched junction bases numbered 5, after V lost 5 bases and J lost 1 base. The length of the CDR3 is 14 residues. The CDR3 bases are TGTGCCAGCAGCGAAGGACAGGCGTCCTACGAGCAGTACTTC. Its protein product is CASSEGQASYEQYF.

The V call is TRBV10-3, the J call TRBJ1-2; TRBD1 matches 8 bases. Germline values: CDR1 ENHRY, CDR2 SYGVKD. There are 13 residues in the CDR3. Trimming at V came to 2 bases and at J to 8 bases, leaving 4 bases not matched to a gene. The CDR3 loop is CAISERDRGGYTF. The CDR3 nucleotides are TGTGCCATCAGTGAGAGAGACAGGGGCGGCTACACCTTC.

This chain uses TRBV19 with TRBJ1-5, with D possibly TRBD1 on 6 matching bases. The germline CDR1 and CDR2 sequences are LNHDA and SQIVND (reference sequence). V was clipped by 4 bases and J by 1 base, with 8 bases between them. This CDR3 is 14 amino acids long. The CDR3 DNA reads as TGTGCCAGTAGTACCACAGGGAGCAATCAGCCCCAGCATTTT. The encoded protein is CASSTTGSNQPQHF.